The 17 T cell receptor beta chains below all came from one sample that was sequenced in a study of blood T cell repertoires in COVID-19. Sequenced by immunoSEQ multiplex PCR; TCRdb stores in-frame clones only, minus some. Of approximately 26,000 clones in the sample, roughly 89% were seen once. Sequenced input: peripheral blood. These receptor sequences come from a woman in her fifties or sixties with active COVID-19.

The rearrangement uses TRBV5-1 and TRBJ2-5; unclear D gene. V lost 2 bases and J 1 base, leaving 9 bases between the germline ends. The germline V gene has CDR1 SGHRS and CDR2 YFSETQ. The CDR3 is 14 amino acids. CDR3 region: CASSLGGSQETQYF. CDR3 bases: TGCGCCAGCAGCTTAGGCGGTAGCCAAGAGACCCAGTACTTC.

The rearrangement joins TRBV5-1 to TRBJ2-3; TRBD2 matches at 7 bases. CDR1 and CDR2 from the germline V gene are SGHRS and YFSETQ. The V and J ends lost 6 bases and 4 bases, in that order; junction bases with no gene match: 11. This CDR3 spans 15 amino acids. The CDR3, as DNA: TGCGCCAGCAAGTGGGAGGGTGGTCGGGCAGATACGCAGTATTTT. This codes for CASKWEGGRADTQYF. The whole variable domain, filled in from reference TRBV5-1 and TRBJ2-3, reads KAGVTQTPRYLIKTRGQQVTLSCSPISGHRSVSWYQQTPGQGLQFLFEYFSETQRNKGNFPGRFSGRQFSNSRSEMNVSTLELGDSALYLCASKWEGGRADTQYFGPGTRLTVL.

The gene calls are TRBV6-1 and TRBJ2-7, with 7 bases matching TRBD2. Trimming removed 4 bases from V and 2 bases from J; junction bases left unmatched: 14. Looked up from germline, CDR1 is MNHNS and CDR2 is SASEGT. The CDR3 consists of 17 residues. The chain's CDR3 is CASSGGGTLRPTYEQYF. The DNA of the CDR3 is TGTGCCAGCAGTGGGGGGGGGACCCTCCGCCCTACCTACGAGCAGTACTTC.

The rearrangement joins TRBV4-1 to TRBJ1-1; TRBD1 matches 12 bases. Per the germline V gene, CDR1 is MGHRA and CDR2 is YSYEKL. V lost 2 bases to trimming and J lost 10 bases; unmatched junction nucleotides: 8. The CDR3 totals 15 residues. DNA for the CDR3: TGCGCCAGCAGCCAATACCAGGGACAGGGGGCTAGAGCTTTCTTT. Protein sequence: CASSQYQGQGARAFF.

V and J are TRBV15 and TRBJ2-2; 9 positions match TRBD1. CDR1 and CDR2 (germline): LNHNV, YYDKDF (reference sequence). Trimming took 4 bases from V and 5 from J; bases not matched to a gene: 5. CDR3 length equals 15 residues. CDR3 protein: CATSKIGQGTGELFF. CDR3 DNA sequence: TGTGCCACCAGCAAAATTGGACAGGGGACCGGGGAGCTGTTTTTT.

J is TRBJ2-2 and V is TRBV19, with 7 bases aligning to TRBD1. Germline trimming cut 6 bases from V and 3 bases from J; bases unmatched to any gene: 1. This CDR3 is 13 amino acids long. CDR1 is LNHDA and CDR2 is SQIVND in the germline V gene (reference sequence). The chain's CDR3 is CASSTGDTGELFF. The CDR3 nucleotides are TGTGCCAGTAGCACAGGGGACACCGGGGAGCTGTTTTTT.

V is TRBV19 and J is TRBJ2-3; 8 bases map to TRBD1. Unmatched junction bases numbered 7, after V lost 4 bases and J lost 4 bases. The CDR3 is 15 amino acids. CDR1 is LNHDA and CDR2 is SQIVND in the germline V gene (reference sequence). CDR3 bases: TGTGCCAGTAGTAGGGACAGGCATATCGCAGATACGCAGTATTTT. This gives the protein CASSRDRHIADTQYF.

J is TRBJ2-5 and V is TRBV5-1, with D maybe TRBD2 (6 bases). Germline V gene lookup returns CDR1 SGHRS and CDR2 YFSETQ. Trimming shortened V by 6 bases and J by 5 bases, and 14 bases separated the two germline ends. The CDR3 runs to 13 residues. This chain's CDR3 is CASTGTPRETQYF. The CDR3 region has the DNA TGCGCCAGCACTGGGACTCCTAGGGAGACCCAGTACTTC.

The chain recombines TRBV5-1 with TRBJ2-2, with 9 bases matching TRBD1. CDR1 SGHRS and CDR2 YFSETQ come from the germline V gene. The V and J ends lost 7 bases and 3 bases, in that order; junction bases with no gene match: 4. This CDR3 has 14 residues. CDR3 region: CASVGQGYTGELFF. CDR3 bases: TGCGCCAGCGTCGGACAGGGGTACACCGGGGAGCTGTTTTTT.

The chain couples TRBV24-1 to TRBJ2-7; D may be TRBD2 (6 bases). V shed 3 bases and J shed 5 bases, with 10 bases lying between them. This CDR3 contains 13 residues. In germline, CDR1 is KGHDR, CDR2 SFDVKD. The CDR3 sequence: CATSDNWGDEQYF. CDR3 in DNA: TGTGCCACCAGTGATAACTGGGGGGACGAGCAGTACTTC.

The chain combines TRBV28 with TRBJ2-3, with a possible D match to TRBD1 (6 bases). Germline CDR1 reads MDHEN; CDR2 reads SYDVKM. This CDR3 comprises 13 residues. The V end was cut by 4 bases, the J end by 5 bases, with 10 bases between. CDR3 bases: TGTGCCAGCAGTTACAGGGCAGGAGATACGCAGTATTTT. It codes for CASSYRAGDTQYF.

This chain connects TRBV10-3 to TRBJ2-5, with D possibly being TRBD1 (6 bases). The CDR3 loop spans 13 amino acids. The germline gives CDR1 ENHRY, CDR2 SYGVKD. Deletions cut 4 bases from V and 3 bases from J, with 9 bases between. CDR3 DNA: TGTGCCATCAGTGCAGGGGCCAAAGAGACCCAGTACTTC. Translation gives CAISAGAKETQYF.

J is TRBJ2-5 and V is TRBV11-1; 7 bases map to TRBD2. The germline V gene has CDR1 SGHAT and CDR2 FQDESV (reference sequence). The CDR3 totals 16 residues. V was clipped by 5 bases and J by 9 bases; unmatched bases: 18. The DNA for the CDR3 is TGTGCCAGCAGCCGCGCGGGGGAGGGTCGGGAAGGGGCCCAGTACTTC. It yields the protein CASSRAGEGREGAQYF.

The rearrangement joins TRBV7-3 to TRBJ2-1, with a tentative D call TRBD1 (6 bases). The CDR3 covers 12 residues. V gave up 2 bases and J gave up 10 bases, with 9 bases separating them. The V gene's germline CDR1 is SGHTA and CDR2 FQGTGA. This CDR3 is CASSLPDREQFF. The CDR3 bases are TGTGCCAGCAGCTTACCCGACAGGGAGCAGTTCTTC.

This chain links TRBV29-1 with TRBJ2-2; perhaps TRBD2 as D (5 bases). The CDR3 is made up of 14 amino acids. Germline V CDR1 and CDR2: SQVTM, ANQGSEA. Trimming took 5 bases from V and 3 from J, leaving 13 bases between them. The CDR3 here is CSVPGIPYTGELFF. CDR3 DNA sequence: TGCAGCGTTCCCGGGATCCCTTACACCGGGGAGCTGTTTTTT.

V gene TRBV12-3 or TRBV12-4 combines with J gene TRBJ2-7; TRBD1 is a possible D gene (5 bases). V shed 7 bases and J shed 3 bases, with 13 bases lying between them. The CDR3 runs to 13 residues. The CDR3 protein is CASIPDRGYEQYF. In nucleotides, the CDR3 is TGTGCCAGCATTCCTGACAGAGGCTACGAGCAGTACTTC.

In this sample, this clone turned up once. The gene calls are TRBV5-1 and TRBJ1-4, with 7 bases fitting TRBD1. V was clipped by 4 bases and J by 8 bases; unmatched bases: 5. CDR1 and CDR2 from the germline V gene are SGHRS and YFSETQ. The CDR3 sequence is 13 residues long. CDR3 residues: CASSIGDREKLFF. CDR3 coding DNA: TGCGCCAGCAGCATAGGGGACAGAGAAAAACTGTTTTTT.